These 30 T cell receptor beta chains were all obtained from the same sample, sequenced in a study of T cell repertoires in cytomegalovirus infection. Using its own MiXCR run on the reads, TCRdb lists one record per CDR3 protein. This sample yields about 830,000 distinct CDR3 sequences, of which about 33% are seen a single time; around 11% belongs to the top ten. No antigen has been identified for these receptors. The sample was cultured CD8+ T cells from PBMCs, taken from culture after CMV antigen stimulation. The receptors stem from a human donor in good health (CMV status not recorded). Some clones in this sample may be carry-over from other donors' samples.

Details on this clonotype: A read error may produce the germline difference seen at one junction end. DNA for the CDR3: TGCGCCAGCAGCCAAGCGACCTCAGAAACAGTTACGCAGTATTTT. This encodes CASSQATSETVTQYF. J is TRBJ2-3 and V is TRBV4-1; D is undetermined. There are 15 residues in the CDR3. The germline gives CDR1 MGHRA, CDR2 YSYEKL.

The chain is built from TRBV3-1 and TRBJ2-1; D is ambiguous. Trimming shortened V by 6 bases and J by 5 bases, and 17 bases separated the two germline ends. CDR3 length equals 15 residues. Germline CDR1 is LGHDT and CDR2 is YNNKEL (reference sequence). The CDR3 here is CASSPLGSPNNEQFF. As DNA, the CDR3 is TGTGCCAGCAGTCCCTTGGGGTCTCCTAACAATGAGCAGTTCTTC.

The rearrangement uses TRBV6-6 and TRBJ2-7; no reliable D call. CDR3 length: 12 amino acids. V dropped 6 bases and J dropped 6 bases, with 12 bases sitting between them. Germline CDR1 and CDR2: MNHNY and SVGAGI (reference sequence). The CDR3 reads CASSSLRSEQYV. DNA of the CDR3: TGTGCCAGCAGCTCACTAAGGAGCGAGCAGTACGTC.

This clonotype occurred a few times. The chain recombines TRBV12-3 or TRBV12-4 with TRBJ2-7; 8 bases are a match to TRBD1. V lost 5 bases, J lost 3 bases, and 12 bases stayed unmatched. CDR3 length: 16 amino acids. CDR3 bases: TGTGCCAGCAGTCTTCTTGGGACAGGTACCCTCTACGAGCAGTACTTC. Translating it yields CASSLLGTGTLYEQYF.

Notes on this clonotype: It may be a read error: a sequence one base away is much more abundant. CDR3 nucleotides: TGTGCCAGCAGCGCGACGACTAGCGTTAGCTCCTACAATGAGCAGTTCTTC. Its protein is CASSATTSVSSYNEQFF. The rearrangement uses TRBV11-2 and TRBJ2-1; 8 bases fit TRBD2. V gave up 5 bases and J gave up 0 bases; unmatched junction bases: 9. The CDR3 extends over 17 amino acids. CDR1 is SGHAT and CDR2 is FQNNGV in the germline V gene.

J is TRBJ2-1 and V is TRBV7-9; perhaps TRBD1 as D (5 bases). Trimming cost V 4 bases and J 5 bases, with 15 bases left between them. This CDR3 comprises 15 residues. Germline assignment: CDR1 SEHNR and CDR2 FQNEAQ (reference sequence). The CDR3 DNA reads TGTGCCAGCAGCTCAAGGCAGGGATCTAACAATGAGCAGTTCTTC. Translation: CASSSRQGSNNEQFF.

This chain uses TRBV29-1 with TRBJ2-2; TRBD2 matches at 7 bases. Germline V gene data show CDR1 as SQVTM and CDR2 as ANQGSEA. With V trimmed by 1 base and J by 5 bases, 4 bases remained unmatched. The length of the CDR3 is 14 residues. The DNA of the CDR3 is TGCAGCGTTGAAGGGGGGGGAGGAACCGGGGAGCTGTTTTTT. Its translation is CSVEGGGGTGELFF.

This clonotype was seen ten or more times. The chain carries TRBV7-6 and TRBJ1-1, with D possibly matching TRBD1 (6 bases). CDR3 length: 15 residues. V was trimmed by 5 bases and J by 5 bases, leaving 18 bases between them. Germline CDR1 is SGHVS and CDR2 is FNYEAQ. CDR3 region: CASSIKGTSPTEAFF. DNA for the CDR3: TGTGCCAGCAGCATCAAGGGGACATCACCGACTGAAGCTTTCTTT.

This clonotype was counted a few times. The chain recombines TRBV12-3 or TRBV12-4 with TRBJ1-4; D is undetermined. This CDR3 region has 12 residues. Trimming cost V 6 bases and J 4 bases, with 6 bases left between them. The CDR3, as DNA: TGTGCCAGCAGCATCAATAATGAAAAACTGTTTTTT. Residues: CASSINNEKLFF.

This sequence joins TRBV7-2 and TRBJ2-3, with TRBD2 matching 7 bases. V shed 5 bases and J 2 bases; nucleotides not matched to a gene: 13. Germline CDR1 SGHTA, CDR2 FQGNSA. The CDR3 consists of 17 residues. CDR3 protein: CASSDLRDSGYTDTQYF. CDR3 sequence (DNA): TGTGCCAGCAGCGACCTTCGGGATAGCGGGTACACAGATACGCAGTATTTT.

This clonotype has only a few counts. The V gene is TRBV6-2 or TRBV6-3, the J gene TRBJ2-1; TRBD1 is a possible D gene (5 bases). V was shortened by 10 bases and J by 0 bases, with 16 bases between the two germline ends. The CDR3 is 15 residues long. The V gene's germline CDR1 is MNHEY and CDR2 SVGEGT. The CDR3: CATDKQVNSYNEQFF. The CDR3, as DNA: TGTGCCACTGATAAACAGGTAAACTCCTACAATGAGCAGTTCTTC.

A few counts support this clonotype. The rearrangement uses TRBV27 and TRBJ2-2; no clear D gene. V lost 0 bases, J lost 2 bases, and 7 bases lay in between. This CDR3 contains 15 residues. Per the germline V gene, CDR1 is MNHEY and CDR2 is SMNVEV (reference sequence). The CDR3 bases are TGTGCCAGCAGTTTATCGCCCGAAAACACCGGGGAGCTGTTTTTT. Residues: CASSLSPENTGELFF.

This chain joins TRBV4-1 and TRBJ1-3; D is unclear. The length of the CDR3 is 17 residues. Germline values: CDR1 MGHRA, CDR2 YSYEKL. Trimming removed 4 bases from V and 1 base from J, with 17 bases in between. The CDR3 protein is CASSPALTAYSGNTIYF. In DNA form, the CDR3 reads TGCGCCAGCAGCCCTGCGCTGACCGCCTATTCTGGAAACACCATATATTTT.

The J gene is TRBJ2-6, the V gene TRBV5-1, with D unresolved. The CDR3 has 15 amino acids. Germline V gene data show CDR1 as SGHRS and CDR2 as YFSETQ. With 0 bases removed from V and 0 bases from J, the gap between germline ends came to 4 bases. CDR3: CASSLAPSGANVLTF. In DNA, the CDR3 is TGCGCCAGCAGCTTGGCCCCCTCTGGGGCCAACGTCCTGACTTTC.

Note on this clonotype: Since a much larger clone is just one base distant, this may be a read error. This rearrangement joins TRBV7-2 to TRBJ2-6, with D perhaps matching TRBD2 (6 bases). The CDR3 consists of 13 residues. The germline V gene has CDR1 SGHTA and CDR2 FQGNSA. CDR3 amino acids: CANSLALGGVLTF. CDR3 DNA sequence: TGTGCCAACAGCTTGGCCTTGGGGGGCGTCCTGACTTTC.

V usage is TRBV27 and J usage is TRBJ2-3; 7 bases match TRBD1. With V trimmed by 6 bases and J by 5 bases, 14 bases remained unmatched. CDR1 is MNHEY, CDR2 SMNVEV, per germline (reference sequence). The CDR3 consists of 16 residues. The CDR3 bases are TGTGCCAGCAGCCTCTTCCTAGGGGGCGCAGGAGATACGCAGTATTTT. This translates into CASSLFLGGAGDTQYF.

In the case of this clonotype: This may be a read error, as it is one base from a much larger clone. This chain connects TRBV7-8 to TRBJ1-2; weak D call: TRBD1 (6 bases). CDR3 length: 15 amino acids. The germline gives CDR1 SGHVS, CDR2 FQNEAQ. DNA of the CDR3: TGTACCAGCAGTAGAGTACAGGGAACTCTTGGGGGCTACACCTTC. Amino acids: CTSSRVQGTLGGYTF. Variable domain in full (rest from reference TRBV7-8 and TRBJ1-2): GAGVSQSPRYKVAKRGQDVALRCDPISGHVSLFWYQQALGQGPEFLTYFQNEAQLDKSGLPSDRFFAERPEGSVSTLKIQRTQQEDSAVYLCTSSRVQGTLGGYTFGSGTRLTVV.

The DNA of the CDR3 is TGTGCCAGCAGTTACTATATCGTGCCATCGACAGGGTCAAACACCATATATTTT. It specifies CASSYYIVPSTGSNTIYF. The genes are TRBV6-2 or TRBV6-3 and TRBJ1-3, with 7 nucleotides matching TRBD1. Trimming cost V 1 base and J 6 bases; bases outside gene matches: 15. This CDR3 is 18 amino acids long. Germline CDR1 and CDR2: MNHEY and SVGEGT.

The chain joins TRBV18 to TRBJ2-7; D could derive from TRBD1 or TRBD2 (5 bases each). This CDR3 has 14 amino acids. V lost 4 bases to trimming and J lost 3 bases, with 13 bases between them. Germline V gene sequence: CDR1 KGHSH, CDR2 LQKENI. CDR3 DNA: TGTGCCAGCTCACTGGGACCCTCGAACTACGAGCAGTACTTC. It translates to CASSLGPSNYEQYF.

This clonotype has a handful of counts. This chain connects TRBV7-6 to TRBJ2-2, with D unclear. The V and J ends lost 2 bases and 8 bases respectively, with 6 bases between them. Germline CDR1 is SGHVS and CDR2 is FNYEAQ. The CDR3 length is 12 residues. As DNA, the CDR3 is TGTGCCAGCAGCTTAAGGTTGGGGGAGCTGTTTTTT. Translated, it gives CASSLRLGELFF.

The V and J genes are TRBV29-1 and TRBJ2-3; TRBD1 agrees at 10 bases. Germline CDR1 SQVTM, CDR2 ANQGSEA. The V gene end was trimmed by 6 bases and the J gene end by 6 bases; junction bases not matched to a gene: 6. CDR3 length: 13 residues. In nucleotides, the CDR3 is TGCAGCGTCGGGACAGGGGACCCGGATACGCAGTATTTT. Its protein product is CSVGTGDPDTQYF.

The chain uses TRBV4-1 and TRBJ2-1, with D unresolved. Trimming shortened V by 3 bases and J by 4 bases, and 19 bases separated the two germline ends. Germline V CDR1 and CDR2: MGHRA, YSYEKL. The CDR3 totals 17 residues. The CDR3 is CASSHDRVSFLYNEQFF. CDR3 bases: TGCGCCAGCAGCCATGACCGGGTCTCTTTTTTATACAATGAGCAGTTCTTC.

This clonotype was recorded a few times. This chain connects TRBV7-8 to TRBJ1-3, with 12 bases fitting TRBD1. V was pared by 5 bases and J by 5 bases, with 7 bases of the junction left unmatched. The CDR3 is 16 residues long. Looked up from germline, CDR1 is SGHVS and CDR2 is FQNEAQ. This CDR3 reads CASSQPGTGGRNTIYF. The CDR3 DNA sequence: TGTGCCAGCAGCCAGCCCGGGACAGGGGGCCGAAACACCATATATTTT.

The chain recombines TRBV7-2 with TRBJ1-1; a possible D gene is TRBD1 (6 bases). Germline-derived CDR1 and CDR2 are SGHTA and FQGNSA. Trimming cost V 3 bases and J 11 bases, with 13 bases left between them. The length of the CDR3 is 12 residues. Here the CDR3 reads CASSFTGWEAFF. In DNA, the CDR3 is TGTGCCAGCAGCTTTACAGGGTGGGAGGCTTTCTTT.

The table lists this clonotype with many counts. This rearrangement joins TRBV11-2 to TRBJ1-1, with unresolved D. Trimming stripped 0 bases from V and 1 base from J, with 6 bases between. The CDR3 length is 14 residues. Germline CDR1 reads SGHAT; CDR2 reads FQNNGV. CDR3 DNA sequence: TGTGCCAGCAGCTTAGATAGGCGGAACACTGAAGCTTTCTTT. Residues: CASSLDRRNTEAFF.

This sequence joins TRBV19 and TRBJ2-5; D is undetermined. Looked up from germline, CDR1 is LNHDA and CDR2 is SQIVND (reference sequence). This CDR3 is built from 15 residues. Trimming removed 6 bases from V and 2 bases from J, with 16 bases in between. CDR3 amino acids: CASSSYGAEQETQYF. The CDR3 DNA is TGTGCCAGTAGCTCGTATGGCGCAGAACAAGAGACCCAGTACTTC.

The rearrangement joins TRBV6-5 to TRBJ2-5, with TRBD1 identical over 7 bases. This CDR3 has 15 residues. Looked up from germline, CDR1 is MNHEY and CDR2 is SVGAGI. V shed 0 bases and J 9 bases; nucleotides not matched to a gene: 10. CDR3 region: CASSYSQGDPMAQYF. The DNA of the CDR3 is TGTGCCAGCAGTTACTCGCAGGGGGACCCTATGGCCCAGTACTTC.

This CDR3 reads CASSLVSGPGGPQDEQFF. CDR3 DNA sequence: TGTGCCAGCAGTTTAGTATCAGGTCCGGGGGGGCCGCAGGATGAGCAGTTCTTC. The chain carries TRBV27 and TRBJ2-1, with 8 bases that match TRBD2. The CDR3 totals 18 residues. The germline gives CDR1 MNHEY, CDR2 SMNVEV (reference sequence). V dropped 2 bases and J dropped 8; count of bases not matched to a gene: 17.

As for this clonotype: A much larger clone differs by one base, so this may be a read error. The chain is built from TRBV7-2 and TRBJ2-5; no reliable D call. The CDR3 length is 13 residues. Germline lookup yields CDR1 SGHTA and CDR2 FQGNSA. Deletions cut 5 bases from V and 5 bases from J, with 12 bases between. The CDR3 nucleotides are TGTGCCAGCAGCCCCATAGTCGCGGAGACCCAGTACTTC. It is translated as CASSPIVAETQYF.

V and J are TRBV7-8 and TRBJ1-6, with a tentative D call TRBD1 (5 bases). V lost 6 bases and J lost 7, with 13 bases in between. Germline CDR1 reads SGHVS; CDR2 reads FQNEAQ. This CDR3 contains 14 residues. CDR3 coding DNA: TGTGCCAGCAGGGAAAGGGGCCTCAATTCACCCCTCCACTTT. This encodes CASRERGLNSPLHF.